Below are 30 T cell receptor beta chains sequenced from a single sample in a study of blood T cells in healthy people across ages. The authors ran a second PCR of 7 to 11 cycles using a sample-barcoded 5' primer and a J-beta primer mix. TCRdb recomputed calls from the 5' RACE reads with MiXCR, one row per CDR3 protein. This table holds around 780,000 distinct CDR3 sequences, around 24% found once. The data were also submitted as part of a second study, on T cells of mothers and their children.

Source material: blood. All receptors come from a boy younger than 18 in good health.

The table lists this clonotype with a few counts. The CDR3 region is CSSSGQGTAGAEAFF. The CDR3 coding sequence is TGCAGCTCCTCGGGACAGGGGACGGCAGGGGCTGAAGCTTTCTTT. J is TRBJ1-1 and V is TRBV29-1; 10 bases agree with TRBD1. V lost 8 bases to trimming and J lost 6 bases; unmatched junction nucleotides: 15. CDR1 SQVTM and CDR2 ANQGSEA come from the germline V gene. The CDR3 extends over 15 amino acids.

This clonotype was detected only a few times. The CDR3 sequence: CATSDLGMGTQYF. CDR3 in DNA: TGTGCCACCAGTGATCTTGGGATGGGGACCCAGTACTTC. V and J are TRBV24-1 and TRBJ2-5; D uncertain. CDR1 KGHDR and CDR2 SFDVKD come from the germline V gene. Trimming shortened V by 3 bases and J by 7 bases, and 11 bases separated the two germline ends. CDR3 size: 13 residues.

This clonotype was seen a few times. The chain is built from TRBV27 and TRBJ1-1; D remains unclear. V lost 2 bases to trimming and J lost 2 bases, with 9 bases between them. Germline CDR1 and CDR2: MNHEY and SMNVEV (reference sequence). This CDR3 contains 14 residues. The chain's CDR3 is CASSLTLGNTEAFF. CDR3 in DNA: TGTGCCAGCAGTTTAACACTGGGAAACACTGAAGCTTTCTTT.

In its sample, this clonotype was seen a few times. The rearrangement uses TRBV12-3 or TRBV12-4 and TRBJ2-5; D is perhaps TRBD1 or TRBD2 (6 bases each). The J call could be wrong; TRBJ2-7 is a better fit for the DNA end. The CDR3 sequence is 15 residues long. In nucleotides, the CDR3 is TGTGCCAGCAGCAGGCGGGACACCGGGGCCTACGAGCAGTACTTC. Its translation: CASSRRDTGAYEQYF.

This chain uses TRBV4-2 with TRBJ2-1; tentatively, D is TRBD1 or TRBD2 (5 bases each). CDR3 length: 17 residues. Per the germline V gene, CDR1 is LGHNA and CDR2 is YNFKEQ. The V gene lost 0 bases and the J gene lost 3 bases, with 15 bases spanning the gap. This chain's CDR3 is CASSQDHTGTYYNEQFF. In nucleotides, the CDR3 is TGTGCCAGCAGCCAAGATCATACGGGGACGTACTACAATGAGCAGTTCTTC.

As to this clonotype: A junction end diverges from the germline sequence, so it may reflect a read error. The DNA of the CDR3 is TGCAGTGCTCAGGGGAGCAGGAACTACAATGAGCCGTTCTTC. This gives the protein CSAQGSRNYNEPFF. The rearrangement uses TRBV20-1 and TRBJ2-1; D is perhaps TRBD1 (6 bases). Germline V gene data show CDR1 as DFQATT and CDR2 as SNEGSKA (reference sequence). There are 14 residues in the CDR3.

The V gene is TRBV11-2, the J gene TRBJ2-3; no definite D call. CDR1 is SGHAT and CDR2 is FQNNGV in the germline V gene. V lost 0 bases, J lost 6 bases, and 7 bases lay in between. This CDR3 is 13 amino acids long. CDR3 loop: CASSLDFGDTQYF. CDR3 sequence (DNA): TGTGCCAGCAGCTTAGACTTTGGGGATACGCAGTATTTT.

Note on this clonotype: Lacking the conserved final phenylalanine or tryptophan, this CDR3 likely reflects a read error. The genes are TRBV5-5 and TRBJ1-4; maybe TRBD1 (6 bases). The CDR3 is 17 residues long. CDR1 is SGHKS and CDR2 is YYEKEE in the germline V gene (reference sequence). V was cut by 2 bases and J by 7 bases, with 21 bases left in between. CDR3 nucleotides: TGTGCCAGCAGCTTTGGTGCTTCGGGGGCCCCTAGTGAAAAACTGTTTCTT. It specifies CASSFGASGAPSEKLFL.

This chain connects TRBV5-1 to TRBJ2-2, with D unclear. V was shortened by 1 base and J by 4 bases, with 11 bases between the two germline ends. Germline assignment: CDR1 SGHRS and CDR2 YFSETQ. CDR3 length: 15 residues. In DNA form, the CDR3 reads TGCGCCAGCAGCTTGAATAGGGCAAGCACCGGGGAGCTGTTTTTT. As protein: CASSLNRASTGELFF.

V is TRBV10-2 and J is TRBJ1-2; TRBD1 might be the D (5 bases). Trimming took off 2 bases at V and 4 bases at J, with 11 bases between the two ends. The CDR3 length is 14 residues. Germline V CDR1 and CDR2: WSHSY, SAAADI. CDR3 sequence: CASSEEGTRYGYTF. In nucleotides, the CDR3 is TGCGCCAGCAGTGAGGAGGGGACGCGCTATGGCTACACCTTC.

The chain has TRBV20-1 and TRBJ1-2; D unclear. V was trimmed by 0 bases and J by 0 bases, leaving 5 bases between them. Germline CDR1 and CDR2: DFQATT and SNEGSKA (reference sequence). The CDR3 loop spans 13 amino acids. CDR3 in amino acids: CSARDRPNYGYTF. CDR3 nucleotide sequence: TGCAGTGCTAGAGATCGGCCTAACTATGGCTACACCTTC.

There are a few counts of this clonotype. The chain has TRBV9 and TRBJ2-5; D gene unclear. V was cut by 0 bases and J by 1 base, with 13 bases left in between. Germline-derived CDR1 and CDR2 are SGDLS and YYNGEE. The CDR3 totals 16 residues. Here the CDR3 DNA reads TGTGCCAGCAGCGTAGGTTGGACCCCTTTCCAAGAGACCCAGTACTTC. It specifies CASSVGWTPFQETQYF. The full variable domain, with the rest looked up from reference TRBV9 and TRBJ2-5, is DSGVTQTPKHLITATGQRVTLRCSPRSGDLSVYWYQQSLDQGLQFLIQYYNGEERAKGNILERFSAQQFPDLHSELNLSSLELGDSALYFCASSVGWTPFQETQYFGPGTRLLVL.

The V call is TRBV6-5, the J call TRBJ1-6; 7 nucleotides agree with TRBD1. Germline V gives CDR1 MNHEY, CDR2 SVGAGI. The CDR3 spans 13 residues. V shed 8 bases and J 7 bases; nucleotides not matched to a gene: 5. CDR3 sequence reads: CASGRDSNSPLHF. The CDR3 DNA follows: TGTGCCAGCGGCCGGGACAGCAATTCACCCCTCCACTTT.

The V call is TRBV5-4, the J call TRBJ2-7, with 9 bases aligning to TRBD1. The ends lost 4 bases at V and 3 bases at J; junction bases unmatched: 11. The CDR3 covers 16 residues. CDR1 is SGHNT, CDR2 YYREEE, per germline (reference sequence). The CDR3 here is CASSPGGGQGNYEQYF. For the CDR3, the DNA is TGTGCCAGCAGCCCTGGTGGGGGACAGGGCAACTACGAGCAGTACTTC.

This clonotype came up a few times. The CDR3 loop is CASTSDGPPHEQYF. CDR3 bases: TGTGCCAGCACCTCGGACGGTCCACCCCACGAGCAGTACTTC. The rearrangement links TRBV12-3 or TRBV12-4 to TRBJ2-7, with D unresolved. CDR3 size: 14 residues. V was cut by 7 bases and J by 5 bases, with 18 bases left in between.

Only a few counts were recorded for this clonotype. CDR3 bases: TGCAGTGCTAGGGACAGCTGGGAAAAACTGTTTTTT. Residues: CSARDSWEKLFF. The genes are TRBV20-1 and TRBJ1-4; a weak D match, TRBD1 (6 bases). This CDR3 contains 12 residues. CDR1 and CDR2 from the germline V gene are DFQATT and SNEGSKA (reference sequence). Trimming cost V 3 bases and J 8 bases, with 10 bases left between them.

This clonotype was seen only a few times. A read error may produce the germline difference seen at one junction end. This rearrangement joins TRBV12-3 or TRBV12-4 to TRBJ1-4, with D unclear. This CDR3 is built from 14 residues. The CDR3 sequence is CAGSGLLTNEKLFF. As DNA, the CDR3 is TGTGCCGGCAGTGGATTACTGACGAATGAAAAACTGTTTTTT.

This clonotype came up a few times. The rearrangement links TRBV7-2 to TRBJ2-1; TRBD1 agrees at 7 bases. The J call may be faulty, since TRBJ2-5 better matches the DNA end. Germline CDR1 SGHTA, CDR2 FQGNSA. The CDR3 has 14 residues. The CDR3 DNA is TGTGCCAGCAGATTGGACAGGCCCCAAGAGACCCAGTACTTC. Its translation is CASRLDRPQETQYF.

Ten or more counts support this clonotype. This chain connects TRBV12-3 or TRBV12-4 to TRBJ2-5, with 12 bases lining up with TRBD2. Germline trimming cut 3 bases from V and 5 bases from J; bases unmatched to any gene: 4. This CDR3 is built from 15 residues. The CDR3 sequence is CASSLTSGGEETQYF. As DNA, the CDR3 is TGTGCCAGCAGTTTGACTAGCGGGGGCGAGGAGACCCAGTACTTC.

In this sample, this clonotype turned up a few times. The gene calls are TRBV25-1 and TRBJ2-1; either TRBD1 or TRBD2 may supply D (7 bases each). V shed 0 bases and J shed 1 base, with 16 bases lying between them. CDR1 is MGHDK, CDR2 SYGVNS, per germline. The CDR3 contains 18 residues. The CDR3 loop is CASSEYGGGGQSYNEQFF. The CDR3 DNA sequence: TGTGCCAGCAGTGAATATGGGGGAGGGGGACAGTCCTACAATGAGCAGTTCTTC.

This clonotype was seen more than once but under ten times. This sequence joins TRBV28 and TRBJ1-2; D not resolved. With 7 bases removed from V and 8 bases from J, the gap between germline ends came to 20 bases. In germline, CDR1 is MDHEN, CDR2 SYDVKM. This CDR3 is 14 amino acids long. Written as DNA, the CDR3 is TGTGCCAGCAACCCCCCGGGCTTCACGAACGGCTACACCTTC. This codes for CASNPPGFTNGYTF.

J is TRBJ2-2 and V is TRBV18; tentatively, D is TRBD1 (6 bases). CDR1 and CDR2 (germline): KGHSH, LQKENI. V was shortened by 5 bases and J by 5 bases, with 18 bases between the two germline ends. The CDR3 is 16 amino acids. CDR3 sequence reads: CASSTNTGTPTGELFF. Written as DNA, the CDR3 is TGTGCCAGCTCAACGAACACAGGGACCCCGACCGGGGAGCTGTTTTTT.

In DNA form, the CDR3 reads TGTGCCAGCAGCTTACTCGACGGCCCCTACGAGCAGTACTTC. This translates into CASSLLDGPYEQYF. The chain carries TRBV11-2 and TRBJ2-5; no reliable D call. The DNA matches TRBJ2-7 better at its end, which makes the J call doubtful. Looked up from germline, CDR1 is SGHAT and CDR2 is FQNNGV. CDR3 length: 14 residues.

The chain combines TRBV11-2 with TRBJ2-7; 10 positions match TRBD1. Per germline, CDR1 SGHAT and CDR2 FQNNGV. The CDR3 is 17 residues long. The V gene end was trimmed by 7 bases and the J gene end by 2 bases; junction bases not matched to a gene: 14. The CDR3 protein is CASTRALDRGSPYEQYF. As DNA, the CDR3 is TGTGCCAGCACCCGTGCCCTGGACAGGGGGTCGCCCTACGAGCAGTACTTC.

For this clonotype: Germline and junction disagree at one end, which may indicate a read error. The V gene is TRBV28, the J gene TRBJ2-3, with 9 bases that match TRBD1. This CDR3 spans 12 amino acids. In germline, CDR1 is MDHEN, CDR2 SYDVKM. The CDR3 sequence is CASSSPGQGIGF. The CDR3 nucleotides read TGTGCCAGCAGTTCACCGGGACAGGGAATTGGTTTT. Based on the CDR3 plus reference TRBV28 and TRBJ2-3, the full variable domain is DVKVTQSSRYLVKRTGEKVFLECVQDMDHENMFWYRQDPGLGLRLIYFSYDVKMKEKGDIPEGYSVSREKKERFSLILESASTNQTSMYLCASSSPGQGIGFGPGTRLTVL.

This clonotype was seen ten or more times. The chain combines TRBV5-1 with TRBJ2-5, with 7 bases lining up with TRBD2. After removal of 0 bases from V and 5 bases from J, the junction contained 7 bases not matched to a gene. The length of the CDR3 is 15 residues. Germline-derived CDR1 and CDR2 are SGHRS and YFSETQ. CDR3 protein: CASSLVGQGGETQYF. CDR3 DNA: TGCGCCAGCAGCTTGGTGGGCCAGGGAGGGGAGACCCAGTACTTC.

The rearrangement joins TRBV5-1 to TRBJ2-5; D uncertain. This CDR3 is 14 amino acids long. Trimming stripped 2 bases from V and 1 base from J, with 9 bases between. Germline CDR1 reads SGHRS; CDR2 reads YFSETQ. The CDR3 region has the DNA TGCGCCAGCAGCTTTGGGGTAGTCCAAGAGACCCAGTACTTC. This sequence encodes CASSFGVVQETQYF.

The chain has TRBV6-1 and TRBJ2-1; TRBD1 agrees at 9 bases. The germline V gene has CDR1 MNHNS and CDR2 SASEGT. This CDR3 has 16 amino acids. V shed 6 bases, J shed 5 bases, and the junction held 11 bases outside the gene matches. Written as DNA, the CDR3 is TGTGCCAGCAGCCCCCCGAGGACAGGGGTGCACAATGAGCAGTTCTTC. This gives the protein CASSPPRTGVHNEQFF.

A note on this clonotype: At one end, the junction sequence differs from germline, possibly due to a read error. The chain carries TRBV7-7 and TRBJ2-5; the D call may be TRBD1 or TRBD2 (6 bases each). The V gene's germline CDR1 is SSHAT and CDR2 FNYEAQ (reference sequence). The CDR3 is 14 residues long. This chain's CDR3 is CASMGGLGKETQYF. CDR3 nucleotide sequence: TGTGCTAGCATGGGGGGCCTTGGAAAAGAGACCCAGTACTTC.

This chain joins TRBV10-3 and TRBJ2-3; TRBD2 is a possible D gene (5 bases). Trimming left V 3 bases short and J 0 bases short, with 10 bases between. CDR3 size: 15 residues. Germline V lookup: CDR1 ENHRY, CDR2 SYGVKD. The CDR3: CAISDPGYSTDTQYF. As DNA, the CDR3 is TGTGCCATCAGTGACCCGGGATATAGCACAGATACGCAGTATTTT.